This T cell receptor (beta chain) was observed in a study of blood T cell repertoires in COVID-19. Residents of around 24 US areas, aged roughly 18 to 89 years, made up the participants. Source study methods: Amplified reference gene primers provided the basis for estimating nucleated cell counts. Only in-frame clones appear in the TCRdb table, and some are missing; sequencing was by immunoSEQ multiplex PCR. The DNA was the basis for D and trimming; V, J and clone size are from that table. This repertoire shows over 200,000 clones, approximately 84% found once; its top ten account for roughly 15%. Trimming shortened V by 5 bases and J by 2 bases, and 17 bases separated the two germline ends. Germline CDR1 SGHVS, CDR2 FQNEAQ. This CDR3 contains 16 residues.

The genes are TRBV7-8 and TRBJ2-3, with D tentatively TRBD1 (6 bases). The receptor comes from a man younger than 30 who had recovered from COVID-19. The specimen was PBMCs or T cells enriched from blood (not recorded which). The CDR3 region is CASSLDAWTDTDTQYF. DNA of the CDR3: TGTGCCAGCAGCCTCGACGCTTGGACAGACACAGATACGCAGTATTTT.